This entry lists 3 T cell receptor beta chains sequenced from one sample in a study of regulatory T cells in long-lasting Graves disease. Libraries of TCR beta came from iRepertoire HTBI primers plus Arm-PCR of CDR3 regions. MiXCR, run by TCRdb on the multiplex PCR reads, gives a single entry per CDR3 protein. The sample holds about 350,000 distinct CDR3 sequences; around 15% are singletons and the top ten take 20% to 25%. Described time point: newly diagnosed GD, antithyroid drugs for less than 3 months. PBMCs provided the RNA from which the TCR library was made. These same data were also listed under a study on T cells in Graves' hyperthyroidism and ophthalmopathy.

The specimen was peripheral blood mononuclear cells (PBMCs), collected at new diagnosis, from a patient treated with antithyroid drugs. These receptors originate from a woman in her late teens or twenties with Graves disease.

The CDR3 DNA sequence: TGCGCCAGCAGCCAAGGCACTGGGGCCAACGTCCTGACTTTC. Residues: CASSQGTGANVLTF. V is TRBV4-1 and J is TRBJ2-6; D is ambiguous. Looked up from germline, CDR1 is MGHRA and CDR2 is YSYEKL. V was shortened by 1 base and J by 2 bases, with 3 bases between the two germline ends. This CDR3 has 14 amino acids.

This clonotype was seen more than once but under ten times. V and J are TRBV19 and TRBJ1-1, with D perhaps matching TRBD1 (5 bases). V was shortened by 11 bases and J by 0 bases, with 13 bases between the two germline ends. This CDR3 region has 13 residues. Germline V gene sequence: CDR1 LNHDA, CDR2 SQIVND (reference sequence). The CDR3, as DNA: TGTGCCGTCACGGGACCGTTGAACACTGAAGCTTTCTTT. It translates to CAVTGPLNTEAFF.

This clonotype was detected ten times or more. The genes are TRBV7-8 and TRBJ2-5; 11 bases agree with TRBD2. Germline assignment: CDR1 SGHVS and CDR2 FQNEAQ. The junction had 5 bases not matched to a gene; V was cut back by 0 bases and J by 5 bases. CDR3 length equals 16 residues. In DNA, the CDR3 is TGTGCCAGCAGCTTAGCTAGCGGGAGGGGCGGGGAGACCCAGTACTTC. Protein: CASSLASGRGGETQYF.